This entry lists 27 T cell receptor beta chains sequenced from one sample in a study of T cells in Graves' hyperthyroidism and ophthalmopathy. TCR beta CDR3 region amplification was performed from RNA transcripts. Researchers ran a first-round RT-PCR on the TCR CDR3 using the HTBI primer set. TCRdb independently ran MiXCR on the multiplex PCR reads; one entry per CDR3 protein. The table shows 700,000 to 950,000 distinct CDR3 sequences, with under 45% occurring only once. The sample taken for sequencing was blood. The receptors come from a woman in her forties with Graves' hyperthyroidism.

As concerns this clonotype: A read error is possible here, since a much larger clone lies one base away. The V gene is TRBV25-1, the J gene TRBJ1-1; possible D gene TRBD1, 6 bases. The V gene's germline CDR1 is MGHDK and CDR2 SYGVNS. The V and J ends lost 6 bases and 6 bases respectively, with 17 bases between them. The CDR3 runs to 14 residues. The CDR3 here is CASSPRGGFAEAFF. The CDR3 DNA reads TGTGCCAGCAGCCCTAGGGGGGGTTTCGCTGAAGCTTTCTTT.

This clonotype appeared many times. CDR3 region: CASSFSGGANEKLFF. The CDR3 DNA sequence: TGTGCCAGCAGCTTCTCGGGGGGTGCTAATGAAAAACTGTTTTTT. The chain uses TRBV7-8 and TRBJ1-4; D is perhaps TRBD1 (5 bases). Per the germline V gene, CDR1 is SGHVS and CDR2 is FQNEAQ. CDR3 length equals 15 residues. Between the trimmed V and J ends, which lost 3 bases and 3 bases, there was a span of 11 bases.

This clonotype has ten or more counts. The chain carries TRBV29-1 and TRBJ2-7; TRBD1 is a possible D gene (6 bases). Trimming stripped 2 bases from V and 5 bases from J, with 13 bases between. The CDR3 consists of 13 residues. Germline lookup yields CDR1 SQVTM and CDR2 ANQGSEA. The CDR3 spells CSVELGRGHEQYF. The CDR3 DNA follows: TGCAGCGTTGAATTAGGCAGGGGCCACGAGCAGTACTTC.

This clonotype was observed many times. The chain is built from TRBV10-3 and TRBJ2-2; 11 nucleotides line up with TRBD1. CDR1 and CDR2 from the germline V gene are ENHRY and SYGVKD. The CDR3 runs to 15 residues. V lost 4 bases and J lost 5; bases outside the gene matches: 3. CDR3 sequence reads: CAISGGTGGTGELFF. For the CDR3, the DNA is TGTGCCATCAGTGGCGGGACAGGGGGAACCGGGGAGCTGTTTTTT.

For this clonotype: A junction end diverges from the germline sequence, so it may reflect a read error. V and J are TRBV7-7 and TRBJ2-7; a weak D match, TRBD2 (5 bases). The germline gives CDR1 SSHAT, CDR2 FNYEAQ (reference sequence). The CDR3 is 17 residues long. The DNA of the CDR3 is TGTGCTAGCAGCTTAAGCTCGCGCGGTGGCACCTCGGGGGAGCAGTACTTC. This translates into CASSLSSRGGTSGEQYF.

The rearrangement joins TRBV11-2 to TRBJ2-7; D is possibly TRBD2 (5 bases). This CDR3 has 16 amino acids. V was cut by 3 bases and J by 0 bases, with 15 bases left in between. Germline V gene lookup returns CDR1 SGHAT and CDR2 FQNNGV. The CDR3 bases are TGTGCCAGCAGCTTCTCGGACTCTCCGAGCTCCTACGAGCAGTACTTC. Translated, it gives CASSFSDSPSSYEQYF.

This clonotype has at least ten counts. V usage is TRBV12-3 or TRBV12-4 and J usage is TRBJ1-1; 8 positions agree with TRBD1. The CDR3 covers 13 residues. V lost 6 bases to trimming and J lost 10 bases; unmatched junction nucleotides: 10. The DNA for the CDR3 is TGTGCCAGCAGCTCGAGGACAGGGTCCGTAGCTTTCTTT. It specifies CASSSRTGSVAFF.

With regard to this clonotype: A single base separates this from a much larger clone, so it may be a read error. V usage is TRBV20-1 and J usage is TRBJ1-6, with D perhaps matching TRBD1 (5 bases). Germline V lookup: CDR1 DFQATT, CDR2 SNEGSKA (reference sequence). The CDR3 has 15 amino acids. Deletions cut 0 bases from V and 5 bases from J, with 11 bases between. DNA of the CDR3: TGCAGTGCTAGAGATGGGGCCACGGATAATTCACCCCTCCACTTT. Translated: CSARDGATDNSPLHF.

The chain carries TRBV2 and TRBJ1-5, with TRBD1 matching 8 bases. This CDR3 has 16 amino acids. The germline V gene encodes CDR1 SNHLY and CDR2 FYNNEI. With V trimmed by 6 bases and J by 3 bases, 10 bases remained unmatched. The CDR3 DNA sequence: TGTGCCAGCAGGGAACGACAGGGGAGGCCCAATCAGCCCCAGCATTTT. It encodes CASRERQGRPNQPQHF.

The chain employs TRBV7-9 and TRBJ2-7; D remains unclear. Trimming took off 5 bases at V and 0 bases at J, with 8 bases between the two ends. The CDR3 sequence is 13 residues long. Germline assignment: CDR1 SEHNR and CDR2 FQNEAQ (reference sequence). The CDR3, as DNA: TGTGCCAGCAGCCGCCGTATCTCCTACGAGCAGTACTTC. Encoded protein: CASSRRISYEQYF.

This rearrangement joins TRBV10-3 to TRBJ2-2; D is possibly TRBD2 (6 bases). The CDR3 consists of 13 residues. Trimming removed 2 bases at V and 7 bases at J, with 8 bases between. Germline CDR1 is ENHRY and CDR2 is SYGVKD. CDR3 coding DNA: TGTGCCATCAGTGAGGGCGGGGACGGGGAGCTGTTTTTT. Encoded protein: CAISEGGDGELFF.

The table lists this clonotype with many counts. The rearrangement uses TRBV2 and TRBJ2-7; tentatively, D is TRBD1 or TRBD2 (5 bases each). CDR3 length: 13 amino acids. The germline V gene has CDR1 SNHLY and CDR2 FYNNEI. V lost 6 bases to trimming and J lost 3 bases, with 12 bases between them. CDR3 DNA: TGTGCCAGCAGCGGGACCCTGGGCTACGAGCAGTACTTC. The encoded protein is CASSGTLGYEQYF.

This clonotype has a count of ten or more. The chain's CDR3 is CASSPIKQGGDGYTF. CDR3 bases: TGTGCCAGCAGCCCGATAAAGCAGGGAGGTGATGGCTACACCTTC. The J gene is TRBJ1-2, the V gene TRBV7-6, with D possibly TRBD1 on 5 matching bases. The CDR3 is 15 residues long. The germline V gene has CDR1 SGHVS and CDR2 FNYEAQ. Deletions cut 5 bases from V and 6 bases from J, with 19 bases between.

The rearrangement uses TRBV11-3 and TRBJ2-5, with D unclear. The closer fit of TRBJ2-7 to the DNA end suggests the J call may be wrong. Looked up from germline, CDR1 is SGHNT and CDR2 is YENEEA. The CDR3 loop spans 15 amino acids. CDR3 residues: CASSFRTEYSYEQYF. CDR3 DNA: TGTGCCAGCAGCTTTAGGACGGAATACTCCTACGAGCAGTACTTC.

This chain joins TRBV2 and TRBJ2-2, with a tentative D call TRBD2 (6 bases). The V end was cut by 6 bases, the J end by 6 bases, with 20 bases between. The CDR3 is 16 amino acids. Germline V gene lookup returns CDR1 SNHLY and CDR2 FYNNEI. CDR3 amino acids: CASSWGRDSGPGELFF. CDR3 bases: TGTGCCAGCAGCTGGGGTCGGGACTCCGGGCCCGGGGAGCTGTTTTTT.

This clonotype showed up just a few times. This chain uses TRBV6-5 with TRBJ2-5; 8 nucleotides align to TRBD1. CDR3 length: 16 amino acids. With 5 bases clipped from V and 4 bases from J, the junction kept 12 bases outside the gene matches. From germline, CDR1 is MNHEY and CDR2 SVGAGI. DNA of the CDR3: TGTGCCAGCAGTGAGTCCCAGGGGGCAACGAGAGAGACCCAGTACTTC. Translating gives CASSESQGATRETQYF.

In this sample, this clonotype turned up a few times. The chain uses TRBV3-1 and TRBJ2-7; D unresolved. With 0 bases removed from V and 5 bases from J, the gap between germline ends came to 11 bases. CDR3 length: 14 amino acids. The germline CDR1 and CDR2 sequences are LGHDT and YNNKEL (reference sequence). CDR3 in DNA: TGTGCCAGCAGCCAAGAAACACACCCGGACGAGCAGTACTTC. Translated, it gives CASSQETHPDEQYF.

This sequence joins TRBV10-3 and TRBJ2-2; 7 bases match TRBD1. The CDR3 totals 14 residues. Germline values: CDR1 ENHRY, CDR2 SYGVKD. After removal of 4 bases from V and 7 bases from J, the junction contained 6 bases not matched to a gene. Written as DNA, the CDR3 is TGTGCCATCAGTGGGATCGACAGGGACGGGGAGCTGTTTTTT. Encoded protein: CAISGIDRDGELFF.

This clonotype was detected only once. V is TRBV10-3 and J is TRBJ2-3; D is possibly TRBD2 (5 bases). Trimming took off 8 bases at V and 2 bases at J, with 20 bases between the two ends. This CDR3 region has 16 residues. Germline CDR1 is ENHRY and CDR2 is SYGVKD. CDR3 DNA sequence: TGTGCCATCCGGGCCGCGAGCGGTGCCTTCACAGATACGCAGTATTTT. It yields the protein CAIRAASGAFTDTQYF.

In DNA form, the CDR3 reads TGCAGCTCACGAGAGCGGGAGAGCTACGAGCAGTACTTC. Its protein is CSSRERESYEQYF. V gene TRBV29-1 combines with J gene TRBJ2-7; TRBD2 agrees at 8 bases. V trimming: 8 bases; J trimming: 3 bases; junction bases outside the gene matches: 9. Germline lookup yields CDR1 SQVTM and CDR2 ANQGSEA. The CDR3 covers 13 residues.

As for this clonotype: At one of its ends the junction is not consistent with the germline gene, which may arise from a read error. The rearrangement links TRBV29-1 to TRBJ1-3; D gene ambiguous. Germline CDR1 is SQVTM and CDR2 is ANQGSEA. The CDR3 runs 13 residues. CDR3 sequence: CSVEDGKPLKIHF. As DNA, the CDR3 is TGCAGCGTGGAGGACGGGAAACCGTTGAAGATACATTTT.

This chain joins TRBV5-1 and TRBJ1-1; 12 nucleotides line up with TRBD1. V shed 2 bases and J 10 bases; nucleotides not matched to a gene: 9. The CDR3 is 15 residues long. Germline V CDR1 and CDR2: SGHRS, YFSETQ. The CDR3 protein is CASSFLWDRGRRAFF. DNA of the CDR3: TGCGCCAGCAGCTTCCTATGGGACAGGGGGCGTCGAGCTTTCTTT.

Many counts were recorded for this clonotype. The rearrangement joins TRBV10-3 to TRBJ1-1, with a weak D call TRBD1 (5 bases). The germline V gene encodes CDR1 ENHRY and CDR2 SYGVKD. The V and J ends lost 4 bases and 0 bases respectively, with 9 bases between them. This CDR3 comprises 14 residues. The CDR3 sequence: CAISGDLMNTEAFF. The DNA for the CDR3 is TGTGCCATCAGTGGGGACCTTATGAACACTGAAGCTTTCTTT.

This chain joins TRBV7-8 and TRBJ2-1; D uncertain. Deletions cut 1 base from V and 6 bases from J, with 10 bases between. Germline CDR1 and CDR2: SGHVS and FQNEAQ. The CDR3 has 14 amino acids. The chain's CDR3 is CASSLDRAANEQFF. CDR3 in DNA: TGTGCCAGCAGCTTAGACAGAGCAGCCAATGAGCAGTTCTTC.

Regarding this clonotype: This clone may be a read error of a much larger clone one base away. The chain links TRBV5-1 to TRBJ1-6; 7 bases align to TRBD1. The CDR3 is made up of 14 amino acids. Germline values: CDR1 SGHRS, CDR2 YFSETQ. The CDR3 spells CAGSFDRENSPLHF. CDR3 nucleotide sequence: TGTGCCGGCAGCTTCGACAGGGAGAATTCACCCCTCCACTTT. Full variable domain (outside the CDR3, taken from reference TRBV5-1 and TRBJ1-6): KAGVTQTPRYLIKTRGQQVTLSCSPISGHRSVSWYQQTPGQGLQFLFEYFSETQRNKGNFPGRFSGRQFSNSRSEMNVSTLELGDSALYLCAGSFDRENSPLHFGNGTRLTVT.

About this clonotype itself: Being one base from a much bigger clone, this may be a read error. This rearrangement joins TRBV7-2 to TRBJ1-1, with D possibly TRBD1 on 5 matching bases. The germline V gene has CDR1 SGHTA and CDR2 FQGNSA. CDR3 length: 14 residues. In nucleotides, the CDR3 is TGTGCCAGCAGCGCCGGCACGGGGGTCACTGAAGCTTCCTTT. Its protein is CASSAGTGVTEASF.

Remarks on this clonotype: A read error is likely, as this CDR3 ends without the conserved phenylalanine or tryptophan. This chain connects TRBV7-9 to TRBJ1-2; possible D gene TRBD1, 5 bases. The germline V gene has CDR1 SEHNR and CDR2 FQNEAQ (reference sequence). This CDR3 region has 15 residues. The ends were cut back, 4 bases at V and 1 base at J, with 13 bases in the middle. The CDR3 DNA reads TGTGCCAGCAGCTCCGATCAGACAGTTAACTATGGCTACACCCTC. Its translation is CASSSDQTVNYGYTL.